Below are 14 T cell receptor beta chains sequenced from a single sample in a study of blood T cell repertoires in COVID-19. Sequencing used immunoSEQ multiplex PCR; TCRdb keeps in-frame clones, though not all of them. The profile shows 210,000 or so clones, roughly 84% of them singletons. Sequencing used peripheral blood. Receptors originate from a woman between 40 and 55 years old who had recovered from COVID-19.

CDR3 sequence reads: CASSPDGEETQYF. The DNA of the CDR3 is TGTGCCAGCAGCCCCGACGGGGAAGAGACCCAGTACTTC. The chain links TRBV12-3 or TRBV12-4 to TRBJ2-5, with a weak D call TRBD2 (5 bases). CDR3 size: 13 residues. V lost 6 bases and J lost 3, with 11 bases in between.

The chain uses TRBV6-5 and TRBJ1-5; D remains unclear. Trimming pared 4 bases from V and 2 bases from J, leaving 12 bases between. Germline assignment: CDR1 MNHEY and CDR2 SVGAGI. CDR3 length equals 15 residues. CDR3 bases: TGTGCCAGCAGTTTAAAGACGGAGGGCAATCAGCCCCAGCATTTT. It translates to CASSLKTEGNQPQHF.

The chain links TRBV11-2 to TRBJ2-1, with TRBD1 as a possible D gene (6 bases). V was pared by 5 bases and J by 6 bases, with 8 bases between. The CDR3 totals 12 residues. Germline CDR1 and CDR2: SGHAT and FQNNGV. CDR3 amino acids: CASSPQGNEQFF. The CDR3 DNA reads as TGTGCCAGCAGCCCACAGGGCAATGAGCAGTTCTTC.

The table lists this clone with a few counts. For the CDR3, the DNA is TGTGCCAGCAGCGTAGATTGGGGAGGGGGTACGGAGACCCAGTACTTC. Translation gives CASSVDWGGGTETQYF. This chain joins TRBV9 and TRBJ2-5; weak D call: TRBD2 (7 bases). This CDR3 is 16 amino acids long. V lost 0 bases and J lost 5, with 17 bases in between. Germline CDR1 reads SGDLS; CDR2 reads YYNGEE.

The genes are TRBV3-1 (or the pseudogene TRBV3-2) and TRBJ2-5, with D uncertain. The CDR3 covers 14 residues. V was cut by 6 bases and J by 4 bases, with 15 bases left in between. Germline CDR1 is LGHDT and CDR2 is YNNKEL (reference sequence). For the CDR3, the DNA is TGTGCCAGCAGTCCGATTGGCATCCGAGAGACCCAGTACTTC. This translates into CASSPIGIRETQYF.

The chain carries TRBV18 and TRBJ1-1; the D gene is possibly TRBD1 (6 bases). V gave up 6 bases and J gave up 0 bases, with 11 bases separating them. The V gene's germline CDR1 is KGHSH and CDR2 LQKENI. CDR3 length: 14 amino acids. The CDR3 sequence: CASSLGQMNTEAFF. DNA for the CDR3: TGTGCCAGCTCCCTAGGACAGATGAACACTGAAGCTTTCTTT.

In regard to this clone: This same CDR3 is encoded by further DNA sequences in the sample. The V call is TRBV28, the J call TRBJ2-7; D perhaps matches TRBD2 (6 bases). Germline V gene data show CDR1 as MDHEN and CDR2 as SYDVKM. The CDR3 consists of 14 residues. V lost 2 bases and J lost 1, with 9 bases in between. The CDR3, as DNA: TGTGCCAGCAGTTTAGCGGGATCGTCCTACGAGCAGTACTTC. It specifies CASSLAGSSYEQYF.

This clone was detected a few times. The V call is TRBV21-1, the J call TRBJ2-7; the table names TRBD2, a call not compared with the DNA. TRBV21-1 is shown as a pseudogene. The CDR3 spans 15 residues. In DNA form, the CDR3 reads TGTGCCAGCAGCAAAGGCGAGGACTCCGAACACGAGCAGTACTTC. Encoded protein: CASSKGEDSEHEQYF.

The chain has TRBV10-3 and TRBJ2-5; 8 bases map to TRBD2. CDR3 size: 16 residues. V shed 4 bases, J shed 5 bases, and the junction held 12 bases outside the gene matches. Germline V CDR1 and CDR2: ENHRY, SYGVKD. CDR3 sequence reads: CAISAPVAGGGETQYF. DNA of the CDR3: TGTGCCATCAGTGCTCCAGTTGCGGGAGGCGGTGAGACCCAGTACTTC.

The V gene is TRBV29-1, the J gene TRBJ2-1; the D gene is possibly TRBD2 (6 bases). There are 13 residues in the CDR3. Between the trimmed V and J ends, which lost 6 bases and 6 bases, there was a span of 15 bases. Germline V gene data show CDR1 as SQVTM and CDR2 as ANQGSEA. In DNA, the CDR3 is TGCAGCGTACACTCGGGAGTGGGCAATGAGCAGTTCTTC. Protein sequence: CSVHSGVGNEQFF.

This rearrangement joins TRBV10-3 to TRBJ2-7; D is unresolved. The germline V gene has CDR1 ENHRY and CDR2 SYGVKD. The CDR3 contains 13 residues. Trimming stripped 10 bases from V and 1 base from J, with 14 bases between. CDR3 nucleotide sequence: TGTGCCACCCGACTTGACGGTTCCTACGAGCAGTACTTC. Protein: CATRLDGSYEQYF.

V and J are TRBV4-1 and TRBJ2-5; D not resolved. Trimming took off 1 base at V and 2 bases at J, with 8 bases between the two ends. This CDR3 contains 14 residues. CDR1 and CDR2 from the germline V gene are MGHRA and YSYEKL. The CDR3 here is CASSQAQIQETQYF. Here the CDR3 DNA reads TGCGCCAGCAGCCAAGCACAGATTCAAGAGACCCAGTACTTC.

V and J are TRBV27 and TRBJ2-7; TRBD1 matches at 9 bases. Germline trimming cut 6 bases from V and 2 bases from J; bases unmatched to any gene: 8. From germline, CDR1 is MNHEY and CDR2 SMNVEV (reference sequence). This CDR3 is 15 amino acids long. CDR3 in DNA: TGTGCCAGCAGACCCGCCGGGACAGGGACCTACGAGCAGTACTTC. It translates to CASRPAGTGTYEQYF.

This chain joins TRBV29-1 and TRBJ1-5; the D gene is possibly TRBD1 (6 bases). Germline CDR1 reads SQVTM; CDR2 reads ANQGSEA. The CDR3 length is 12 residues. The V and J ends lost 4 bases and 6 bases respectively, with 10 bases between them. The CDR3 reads CSVGQGSQPQHF. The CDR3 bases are TGCAGCGTTGGGCAGGGGAGTCAGCCCCAGCATTTT.